This entry describes one TCR beta chain. There is no known antigen for this receptor. Within one base of it there is no much larger clone, and no base qualities were kept. TCRbeta CDR3 regions were amplified from genomic DNA by means of the immunoSEQ Assay, a bias-controlled multiplex PCR. The authors' analysis ran thus. The number of nucleated cells in each sample was estimated by amplification of reference gene primers within the assay. To quantify the absolute abundance of each unique TCRbeta CDR3 rearrangement, sequence reads were collapsed and filtered. For each sample, productive Simpson clonality was calculated as the square root of Simpson's diversity index across productive rearrangements. The table was pulled from immuneACCESS by TCRdb, which kept in-frame rearrangements only. Such tables lose some clones; where checked, under half of the loss comes from unresolved V genes, and the rest has no known cause. V and J calls and clone size are those listed in that table; D and trimming were worked out from the DNA. The sample contains 350,000 to 450,000 clones, approximately 90% of them found a single time. The ten largest account for roughly 1.1% of the sample.

Here V drops 4 bases and J drops 3 bases, and the junction holds 7 bases not matched to any gene. According to the germline V gene, CDR1 reads SQVTM and CDR2 reads ANQGSEA. Including the terminal cysteine and phenylalanine, the CDR3 comprises 15 residues. The sequence is cut down to CDR3 DNA, 45 bases in frame from base 1. Participants in the prospective study were aged roughly 18 to 100 years, lived in 24 United States geographic areas, and enrolled through a virtual design. In the prospective study, participants were assigned to cohorts based on the clinical history participants reported in a screening survey and a study questionnaire. Recovered participants in ImmuneRACE Cohort 3 were defined as having two consecutive negative NP/OP PCR tests, clearance from a healthcare professional, or resolution of symptoms. In the prospective study, mobile phlebotomists collected whole blood, serum and a nasopharyngeal or oropharyngeal swab from each participant. Over a roughly 2-month period, participants in the prospective study had the option of providing additional blood draws and questionnaires. Blood samples from the prospective study were shipped frozen or at room temperature prior to DNA extraction.

This sample is part of a study of blood T cell repertoires in COVID-19 (TCRdb year 2020). At the level of the whole study: The collaborator samples originated in the United States, Italy and Spain and spanned the acute and convalescent phases of COVID-19. Sample metadata almost always included a de-identified subject ID, COVID-19 status, age in years and sex. The prospective study material was composed of cDNA or gDNA derived from T cells, B-cell-depleted T cells, or PBMCs. The samples were drawn from two sources: the first 160 participants of the ongoing ImmuneRACE study, and fewer than 1,500 subjects contributed by 6 global collaborators. Subjects who had been exposed to COVID-19, were actively infected with it, or had recovered from it provided the deeply sampled blood TCRbeta repertoires that made up the dataset. A freely available public database, intended as a resource for researchers studying the immune response to SARS-CoV-2, is where the repertoires were released. Where HLA class I and class II types were available, the types were taken from metadata supplied by the sample provider, not from assay-based typing. Summary of the overall study and its limitations: The amount of clinical and demographic metadata varied by source and participant and was provided uncurated.

Sequencing was done on a sample of PBMCs or T cells enriched from blood (not recorded which). The sequence is built from TRBV29-1 and TRBJ2-7; TRBD1 matches 12 bases in the middle. The receptor was derived from a young man who had recovered from COVID-19. In nucleotide form, the sequence is TGCAGCGTTGCTGAAGGGACAGGGGGCTTCTACGAGCAGTACTTC. Translated, it gives CSVAEGTGGFYEQYF.